This T cell receptor (beta chain) was obtained from a study of CD8+ T cells in alopecia areata. Study outcomes and limitations: Scalp data also include sequences from resident alphabeta T cells of normal skin.

This clone was observed a handful of times. The target antigen is unknown. The CDR3 runs 14 residues. The germline CDR1 and CDR2 sequences are SGHTA and FQGNSA. V gave up 4 bases and J gave up 7 bases; unmatched junction bases: 6. The treatment denotes: oral pan-JAK inhibitor, 5-10 mg twice daily. The sequencing template was cDNA reverse transcribed from extracted RNA. The data were produced by immunoSEQ multiplex PCR, yet TCRdb's version contains in-frame clones alone and is incomplete. The sample holds under 250,000 clones, over 60% seen once. This receptor was obtained from a human donor with alopecia areata. The chain uses TRBV7-2 and TRBJ1-2; TRBD1 matches 10 bases. This sample comprised CD4+ T cells sorted from blood, obtained between weeks 43 and 45, from a patient treated with tofacitinib. The CDR3 DNA reads TGTGCCAGCAGCTCCCGGGACAGGGGACCTGGCTACACCTTC. Its translation is CASSSRDRGPGYTF.